This is a list of T cell receptor beta chains from one sample in a study of prognosis after radiotherapy for stage I lung cancer. TCRdb re-called the multiplex PCR reads with MiXCR, one entry per CDR3 protein. The data show around 28,000 distinct CDR3 sequences, around half seen once. This sample comprised PBMCs, obtained before or after stereotactic body radiation therapy (not recorded which). These receptors were collected from a donor at least 50 years old with non-small cell lung cancer. The CDR3 runs from the conserved cysteine through the conserved F or W. D genes are given only for firm matches. A row's size may be missing; if present it is once, few, many or a size class.

v_gene,d_gene,abundance,j_gene,CDR3nt,CDR3aa
TRBV28,TRBD1,.,TRBJ2-2,TGTGCCAGCAGCCGTGACAGGGTGATTACGAGTTCCGGGGAGCTTTTTTTT,CASSRDRVITSSGELFF
TRBV20-1,.,many,TRBJ2-3,TGCAGTGCTAGCTCGCGGACCCCTAGCACAGATACGCAGTATTTT,CSASSRTPSTDTQYF
TRBV6-1,.,few,TRBJ2-7,TGTGCCAGCAGTGAGGGTCAGGTGGGCTACGAGCAGTACTTC,CASSEGQVGYEQYF
TRBV6-1,.,many,TRBJ1-4,TGTGCCAGCAACAGGAATAATGAAAAACTGTTTTTT,CASNRNNEKLFF
TRBV28,TRBD2,.,TRBJ2-7,TGTGCCAGCAGTTTATGGGAGGGTCGGGGGGGGACCAAAGCCTACGAGCAGTACTTC,CASSLWEGRGGTKAYEQYF
TRBV9,.,many,TRBJ2-7,TGTGCCAGCAGCGTAGCTACCGGGAGCTACGAGCAGTACTTC,CASSVATGSYEQYF
TRBV30,.,.,TRBJ1-5,TGTGCCTTGAGTCGGGGGTGGTGTCAGCCCCAGCATTTT,CALSRGWCQPQHF
TRBV7-2,TRBD1,.,TRBJ2-7,TGTGCCAGCAGCTTAACGGGACAGGGATCGAACGAGCAGTACTTC,CASSLTGQGSNEQYF
TRBV3-1,TRBD1,many,TRBJ2-1,TGTGCCAGCAGCCACGTGACAGGGGGGTCCTACAATGAGCAGTTCTTC,CASSHVTGGSYNEQFF
TRBV4-3,.,many,TRBJ2-2,TGCGCCAGCAGCCTTCGACGTGGGGGGACAACCGGGGAGCTGTTTTTT,CASSLRRGGTTGELFF
TRBV28,.,many,TRBJ2-7,TGTGCCACCCAGGGGGGTCCCTACGAGCAGTACTTC,CATQGGPYEQYF
TRBV4-1,.,many,TRBJ2-5,TGCGCCAGCAGCCAAGGGATTGGGGAGACCCAGTACTTC,CASSQGIGETQYF
TRBV28,TRBD1,many,TRBJ1-5,TGTGCCAGCAGTTCCCACGACAGGGAAAGTCAGCCCCAGCATTTT,CASSSHDRESQPQHF
TRBV5-6,.,many,TRBJ2-7,TGTGCCAGCAGCTTTACAGGTATAGGCGAGCAGTACTTC,CASSFTGIGEQYF
TRBV24-1,TRBD2,many,TRBJ2-3,TGTGCCACCAGTGATTTACCGCGGGGGGATACGCAGTATTTT,CATSDLPRGDTQYF
TRBV5-1,.,few,TRBJ2-7,TGCGCCAGCAGCTTGGGTTACGAGCAGTACTTC,CASSLGYEQYF
TRBV5-8,.,many,TRBJ2-2,TGTGCCAGCAGCTTGTTCGGCGCCACCGGGGAGCTGTTTTTT,CASSLFGATGELFF
TRBV5-6,.,many,TRBJ2-1,TGTGCCAGCAGCCTTCCGAGGGCTACCGATGAGCAGTTCTTC,CASSLPRATDEQFF
TRBV6-1,.,medium-sized,TRBJ2-7,TGTGCCAGCAGTGAAGCAGTAAAGCAGTACTTC,CASSEAVKQYF
TRBV7-9,.,.,TRBJ2-3,TGTGCCAGCAGCTTAGGGAATGATTATAACACGGATACGCAGTATTTT,CASSLGNDYNTDTQYF
TRBV5-5,.,many,TRBJ2-7,TGTGCCAGCAGCTTTGACGCGAGGGAGCAGTACTTC,CASSFDAREQYF
TRBV6-1,.,once,TRBJ2-7,TGTGCCAGCTATGGGGGGGGGCCCGTGACAGGGTCCTACGAGCAGTACTTC,CASYGGGPVTGSYEQYF
TRBV12-3/TRBV12-4,.,.,TRBJ2-1,TGTGCCAGTAGTTTAAGGGTAGCGTGGAGCCATGAGCAGTTCTTC,CASSLRVAWSHEQFF
TRBV11-2,.,.,TRBJ1-1,TGTGCCAGCAGCTTAGCGGGCGCCGACACTGAAGCTTTCTTT,CASSLAGADTEAFF
TRBV19,.,few,TRBJ2-3,TGTGCCAGTAGCCGTGGGGAGTACACAGATACGCAGTATTTT,CASSRGEYTDTQYF
TRBV25-1,.,.,TRBJ2-5,TGTGCCAGCAGGGAGGGGACTGTTCACAAGACCCAGTACTTC,CASREGTVHKTQYF
TRBV4-3,TRBD1,many,TRBJ1-1,TGCGCCAGCAGCCAACCAGGGGGGAACACTGAAGCTTTCTTT,CASSQPGGNTEAFF
TRBV30,.,.,TRBJ2-2,TGTGCCTGGAGGGACACGAACACCGGGGAGCTGTTTTTT,CAWRDTNTGELFF
TRBV3-1,.,.,TRBJ1-5,TGTGCCAGCAGCCAAGTCCCCAATCAGCCCCAGCATTTT,CASSQVPNQPQHF
TRBV6-1,.,once,TRBJ2-5,TGCGCCAGCAGCACGGCGGGACTCTACCCTAATGAGCATTTCTTC,CASSTAGLYPNEHFF
TRBV11-2,TRBD2,many,TRBJ2-7,TGTGCCAGCAGCTCGGGGGGGGAGCAGTACTTC,CASSSGGEQYF
TRBV18,.,many,TRBJ2-7,TGTGCCAGCTCTGAACGGAGCGAGCAGTACTTC,CASSERSEQYF
TRBV7-2,.,.,TRBJ2-2,TGTGCCAGCAGCTTTAGTTCTAGGTTGCGGAACACCGGGGAGCTGTTTTTT,CASSFSSRLRNTGELFF
TRBV9,.,many,TRBJ1-6,TGTGCCAGCAGCGGGGCCAATTCACCCCTCCACTTT,CASSGANSPLHF
TRBV24-1,TRBD1,many,TRBJ1-2,TGTGCCACCAGTGAGCCGGGACAGGGGAACTATGGCTACACCTTC,CATSEPGQGNYGYTF
TRBV20-1,TRBD1,.,TRBJ1-6,TGCAGTGCTAGAACATTCGTGTCAGGGGGTGTGGCCCTCCACTTT,CSARTFVSGGVALHF
TRBV28,.,.,TRBJ2-3,TGTGCCAGCAGTACCCCGAAAGCGGGCCCTAGCACAGATACGCAGTATTTT,CASSTPKAGPSTDTQYF
TRBV7-9,TRBD2,.,TRBJ2-3,TGTGCCAGCAGCTTAGGACTAGCGGCTTCAGATACGCAGTATTTT,CASSLGLAASDTQYF
TRBV5-1,.,few,TRBJ1-2,TGCGCCAGCAGCTTTGCCATGTCAGGAGGTGGCTACACCTTC,CASSFAMSGGGYTF
TRBV29-1,TRBD2,many,TRBJ2-7,TGCAGCGCTCGCCTGGGACTAGCGAGATCCTACGAGCAGTACTTC,CSARLGLARSYEQYF
TRBV2,.,many,TRBJ2-3,TGTGCCAGCAGTTTTAGCGGACGGGGGGATACGCAGTATTTT,CASSFSGRGDTQYF
TRBV18,.,many,TRBJ1-5,TGTGCCAGCTCAGAAGGACAGCCTAGCAATCAGCCCCAGCATTTT,CASSEGQPSNQPQHF